This T cell receptor beta chain is drawn from a study of a mutant IDH1 vaccine in newly diagnosed glioma. On this clone itself: Its specificity is not known.

This CDR3 has 13 amino acids. Germline V gene data show CDR1 as MNHEY and CDR2 as SMNVEV (reference sequence). Trimming took 5 bases from V and 4 from J, leaving 9 bases between them. Regarding time point: week 23, last vaccination. Vaccine doses each comprised 300 ug of mutant IDH1 20-mer peptide, with topical imiquimod. Some clones are missing from TCRdb's copy, which holds only in-frame ones; the method was immunoSEQ multiplex PCR. This table has under 85,000 clones, 85% appearing once. This TCR was sampled from a woman aged 45-65 years with glioma. The chain joins TRBV27 to TRBJ2-1; D unresolved. The sample was PBMCs, taken from a glioma patient whose treatment included an IDH1 peptide vaccine. CDR3 coding DNA: TGTGCCAGCAGTGCCCTGGGGTACAATGAGCAGTTCTTC. Residues: CASSALGYNEQFF.